The T cell receptor beta chain under discussion was sequenced for a study of cytomegalovirus exposure and HLA in healthy donors. Note on this clone: The target antigen is unknown.

The PCR employed 60 Vbeta primers together with 13 Jbeta primers. Study processing details: In a later analysis, 79 million or so unique TCR beta chains included roughly 11 million shared by two or more donors. The repertoire was sequenced with immunoSEQ multiplex PCR; TCRdb's copy has only in-frame clones and lacks some. D and trimming were read from the DNA, whereas the V and J calls and clone size are those reported in that table. The sample lists about 170,000 clones, approximately 80% occurring once. This CDR3 comprises 14 residues. V shed 4 bases and J 7 bases; nucleotides not matched to a gene: 7. Germline V gene data show CDR1 as LNHDA and CDR2 as SQIVND (reference sequence). Study findings and constraints: It was approximately 160 TCR beta chains that were listed as cytomegalovirus-associated. TCR beta sequences numbering some 17,000 were associated with HLA alleles at 0.05 false discovery rate in a later analysis.

Material: PBMCs. The TCR sequence derives from a woman between 45 and 65 years old in good health and CMV-seronegative. The chain is built from TRBV19 and TRBJ1-5; 7 nucleotides line up with TRBD1. CDR3 nucleotide sequence: TGTGCCAGTAGTACCAACAGGGGATCCCAGCCCCAGCATTTT. Its translation is CASSTNRGSQPQHF.